These T cell receptor beta chains were read from a single sample in a study of blood T cell repertoires in COVID-19. Data came from immunoSEQ multiplex PCR; TCRdb stores just in-frame clones and leaves some out. The data contain about 140,000 clones, around 83% of them seen just once; the ten biggest clones take up around 8.5%. The sequencing sample was made of peripheral blood. These TCRs come from a woman aged 60-75 years with acute or convalescent COVID-19. Each CDR3 is given with its conserved first and last residue. The D gene is left open where the match is weak. Clone size is shown for a subset of rows, as once, few, many or a class of expanded clone.

V gene	clone size	J gene	D gene	CDR3 DNA	CDR3 protein
TRBV28	-	TRBJ2-5	TRBD2	TGTGCCAGCAGCCGGCGGGGGGGCGAAGAGACCCAGTACTTC	CASSRRGGEETQYF
TRBV5-6	many	TRBJ1-2	-	TGTGCCAGCAGGGCCGGGATAAACCTGCTAGGCTGCACCTTC	CASRAGINLLGCTF
TRBV5-1	-	TRBJ2-1	TRBD2	TGCGCCAGCAGCTTGGTCGCTAGCGGGGGCGATAGCTCCTACAATGAGCAGTTCTTC	CASSLVASGGDSSYNEQFF
TRBV7-2	once	TRBJ2-3	-	TGTGCCAGCAGCTTAGCCGCGGAGGCAGATACGCAGTATTTT	CASSLAAEADTQYF
TRBV11-3	-	TRBJ1-3	TRBD1	TGTGCCAGCAGCCTCCTAACGTTTACAGGGGCTGGAAACACCATATATTTT	CASSLLTFTGAGNTIYF
TRBV19	-	TRBJ1-6	TRBD1	TGTGCCAGTAACGTACAGGGGGCTCCGGGGAATTCACCCCTCCACTTT	CASNVQGAPGNSPLHF
TRBV5-1	-	TRBJ2-1	TRBD1	TGCGCCAGCAGCTCAGCGGGTTCACCTGGGACAGGACGGGCCAATGAGCAGTTCTTC	CASSSAGSPGTGRANEQFF
TRBV2	few	TRBJ1-5	-	TGTGCCAGCAGGTCGGGGGGCGGGAGCAATCAGCCCCAGCATTTT	CASRSGGGSNQPQHF
TRBV19	once	TRBJ2-5	TRBD1	TGTGCCAGTAGTGGCCGGACAGGGGGTTTATTTGAGACCCAGTACTTC	CASSGRTGGLFETQYF
TRBV9	-	TRBJ1-2	-	TGTGCCAGCAGCGTAGCTCAGGGGTCGTATGGCTACACCTTC	CASSVAQGSYGYTF
TRBV6-6	-	TRBJ1-1	-	TGTGCCAGCAGTCCCTCCCGGGGGTACACTGAAGCTTTCTTT	CASSPSRGYTEAFF
TRBV30	-	TRBJ2-7	TRBD2	TGTGCCTGGAGTGGTCGGACTAGCGGGGACATGGGATACGAGCAGTACTTC	CAWSGRTSGDMGYEQYF
TRBV23-1	-	TRBJ1-1	TRBD1	TGCGCCAGCAGTCAATGGAAACGACAGGACAGGGGGCCGTCTGAAGCTTTCTTT	CASSQWKRQDRGPSEAFF
TRBV6-1	-	TRBJ2-7	-	TGTGCCAGCAGTGAACTATACGAGCAGTACTTC	CASSELYEQYF
TRBV24-1	-	TRBJ2-7	-	TGTGCCACCAGTCGTTTTGCCAGGGGAAGAGTTTCTCGCTACGAGCAGTACTTC	CATSRFARGRVSRYEQYF
TRBV7-9	-	TRBJ2-3	TRBD2	TGTGCCAGCAGCTTTCGCGGGGGGGCCTCAGATACGCAGTATTTT	CASSFRGGASDTQYF
TRBV12-3/TRBV12-4	-	TRBJ1-2	-	TGTGCCAGCAGTCCCCCCGGGCGGGATGGCTACACCTTC	CASSPPGRDGYTF
TRBV7-8	once	TRBJ1-5	TRBD1	TGTGCCAGCAGCTCTAGGGACAGGGTAATCAAGCCCCAGCATTTT	CASSSRDRVIKPQHF
TRBV28	once	TRBJ2-7	-	TGTGCCAGCAGTTCCGGGATCTTCGAGCAGTACTTC	CASSSGIFEQYF
TRBV28	-	TRBJ1-6	TRBD1	TGTGCCAGCAGTCCGGGGACAGGTTATTCACCCCTCCACTTT	CASSPGTGYSPLHF
TRBV6-1	few	TRBJ2-3	TRBD2	TGTGCCAGCAGTGAACTAGCGGGGGGGCCAGATACGCAGTATTTT	CASSELAGGPDTQYF
TRBV5-8	once	TRBJ1-2	-	TGTGCCAGCAGTTTACACGGGGTGCTAGATGGCTACACCTTC	CASSLHGVLDGYTF
TRBV30	-	TRBJ1-6	-	TGTGCCTGGAGCCCGCGTCTTTTTTTGCCCCTCCACTTT	CAWSPRLFLPLHF
TRBV29-1	-	TRBJ2-7	TRBD1	TGCAGCGCCTGGGACGGACAGGGTTACGCCTACGAGCAGTACTTC	CSAWDGQGYAYEQYF
TRBV5-4	-	TRBJ2-1	TRBD1	TGTGCCAGCACCCTTGGACAGGGGAGACTCAATGAGCAGTTCTTC	CASTLGQGRLNEQFF
TRBV18	-	TRBJ2-1	TRBD1	TGTGCCAGCTCAGCCGGGACAGGGGCGGGTAATGAGCAGTTCTTC	CASSAGTGAGNEQFF
TRBV18	-	TRBJ1-4	TRBD1	TGTGCCAGCTCACCAGACAGGGGGCCTGAAAAACTGTTTTTT	CASSPDRGPEKLFF
TRBV6-2/TRBV6-3	-	TRBJ2-3	-	TGTGCCAGCAGTACAGGATTCACAGATACGCAGTATTTT	CASSTGFTDTQYF